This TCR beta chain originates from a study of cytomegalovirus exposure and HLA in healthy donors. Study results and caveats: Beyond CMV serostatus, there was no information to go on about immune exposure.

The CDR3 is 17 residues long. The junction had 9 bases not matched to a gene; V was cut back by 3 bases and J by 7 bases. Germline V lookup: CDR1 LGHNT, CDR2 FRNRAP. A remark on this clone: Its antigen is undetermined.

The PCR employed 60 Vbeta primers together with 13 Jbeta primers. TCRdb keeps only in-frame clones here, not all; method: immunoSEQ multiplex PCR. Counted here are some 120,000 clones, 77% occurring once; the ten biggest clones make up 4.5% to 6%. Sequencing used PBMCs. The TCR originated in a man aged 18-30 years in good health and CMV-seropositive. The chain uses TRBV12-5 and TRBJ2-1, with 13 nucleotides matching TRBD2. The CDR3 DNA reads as TGTGCTAGTGGTTTTTGGACTAGCGGGAGAAGAGGAAATGAGCAGTTCTTC. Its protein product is CASGFWTSGRRGNEQFF.